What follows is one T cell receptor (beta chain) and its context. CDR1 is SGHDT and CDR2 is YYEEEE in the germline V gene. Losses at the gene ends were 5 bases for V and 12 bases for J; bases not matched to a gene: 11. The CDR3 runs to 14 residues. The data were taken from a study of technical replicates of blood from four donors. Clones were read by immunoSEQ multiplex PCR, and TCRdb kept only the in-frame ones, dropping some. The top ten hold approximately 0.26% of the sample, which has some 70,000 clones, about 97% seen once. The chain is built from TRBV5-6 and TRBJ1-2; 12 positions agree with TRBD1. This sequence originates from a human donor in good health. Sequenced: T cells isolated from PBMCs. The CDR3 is CASSNRDRGRDNTF. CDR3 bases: TGTGCCAGCAGTAACAGGGACAGGGGGCGCGACAACACCTTC.